The rows below give T cell receptor beta chains drawn from one sample of a study of blood T cell repertoires in COVID-19. The assay was immunoSEQ multiplex PCR, and TCRdb's table has in-frame clones only and misses some. Found here are under 200,000 clones, about 88% of them singletons; the top ten hold less than 1%. The sequenced sample was peripheral blood. The source of these receptors is a man between 18 and 29 years old with acute or convalescent COVID-19. Each CDR3 is given with its conserved first and last residue. A D gene is named only where the DNA matches it firmly. Size is stated for part of the rows, as once, few or many counts, or as a class when the clone is expanded.

.	TRBD1	TRBJ2-2	TRBV7-3	TGTGCCAGCAGCTTACTGACAGGGGGATTGGCCGGGGAGCTGTTTTTT	CASSLLTGGLAGELFF
.	TRBD1	TRBJ2-2	TRBV2	TGTGCCAGCAGGGGACAGGGGTCGACCGGGGAGCTGTTTTTT	CASRGQGSTGELFF
.	.	TRBJ2-5	TRBV19	TGTGCCAGTAGTAGGGAAGGACTGGCCCAAGAGACCCAGTACTTC	CASSREGLAQETQYF
once	TRBD1	TRBJ1-3	TRBV20-1	TGCAGTGCTAGTGACAGGGAAGCTGGAAACACCATATATTTT	CSASDREAGNTIYF
.	TRBD1	TRBJ1-2	TRBV19	TGTGCCAGTAGTATCGGCAGGGGGTCTGGCTACACCTTC	CASSIGRGSGYTF
.	TRBD2	TRBJ2-3	TRBV18	TGTGCCAGCCCTCGGGGGGAAGGCGCAGATACGCAGTATTTT	CASPRGEGADTQYF
.	.	TRBJ1-5	TRBV9	TGTGCCAGCAGCAGGGGTGATCAGCCCCAGCATTTT	CASSRGDQPQHF
.	.	TRBJ1-1	TRBV5-1	TGCGCCAGCAGCTTGGGGGGCTTGAACACTGAAGCTTTCTTT	CASSLGGLNTEAFF
.	.	TRBJ2-3	TRBV6-5	TGTGCCAGCAGACCCGGCGGGGACGGCACAGATACGCAGTATTTT	CASRPGGDGTDTQYF
once	.	TRBJ1-1	TRBV29-1	TGCAGCGTTCTCGGGGGGGCGGAGAACACTGAAGCTTTCTTT	CSVLGGAENTEAFF
.	.	TRBJ1-1	TRBV19	TGTGCCAGTAGCCGGAACAGGGTTGGGAACACTGAAGCTTTCTTT	CASSRNRVGNTEAFF
.	TRBD2	TRBJ2-7	TRBV2	TGTGCCAGCAGCCAAGCGGGGGGAGCCTACGAGCAGTACTTC	CASSQAGGAYEQYF
.	.	TRBJ2-5	TRBV9	TGTGCCAGCAGCGTAGAGGAGGGGGCGTCGGAGACCCAGTACTTC	CASSVEEGASETQYF
few	TRBD1	TRBJ1-2	TRBV4-1	TGCGCCAGCAGCCAGGGAAAGATCACGCCGGGACAGAAAAACTATGGCTACACCTTC	CASSQGKITPGQKNYGYTF
.	.	TRBJ1-6	TRBV19	TGTGCCAGTAGTATATTTGGAGTTGGTAATTCACCCCTCCACTTT	CASSIFGVGNSPLHF
many	TRBD1	TRBJ1-1	TRBV2	TGTGCCAGCAGTAACACCGGGACAGGGAGCACTGAAGCTTTCTTT	CASSNTGTGSTEAFF
.	.	TRBJ1-6	TRBV7-8	TGTGCCAGCAGCTTAGCAGTGCGCACCGGGGTCTTACCCCTCCACTTT	CASSLAVRTGVLPLHF
.	TRBD1	TRBJ1-5	TRBV9	TGTGCCAGCAGCGAACAGGGGATTCAGCCCCAGCATTTT	CASSEQGIQPQHF
.	.	TRBJ1-5	TRBV30	TGTGCCGCGGACATTAATAGCAATCAGCCCCAGCATTTT	CAADINSNQPQHF
.	TRBD1	TRBJ2-5	TRBV19	TGTGCCAGTAGCCGCGGCCAGGGGGCCCAGTACTTC	CASSRGQGAQYF
.	.	TRBJ1-4	TRBV3-1/TRBV3-2	TGTGCCAGCAGCCAAACGGGGGGCGCTTTTGAAAAACTGTTTTTT	CASSQTGGAFEKLFF
.	TRBD1	TRBJ1-5	TRBV19	TGTGCCAGTAGTCCGGGGACAGGCAATCAGCCCCAGCATTTT	CASSPGTGNQPQHF
once	.	TRBJ2-3	TRBV10-1	TGCGCCAGCAGTGAGTTCGGTTCTAGCACAGATACGCAGTATTTT	CASSEFGSSTDTQYF
few	TRBD1	TRBJ2-7	TRBV11-2	TGTGCCAGCAGCTTAGGTGACAGGGGACCCTACGAGCAGTACTTC	CASSLGDRGPYEQYF
.	.	TRBJ1-5	TRBV19	TGTGCCAGTAGTTTAGGGGCCAATCAGCCCCAGCATTTT	CASSLGANQPQHF
.	TRBD1	TRBJ1-6	TRBV6-5	TGTGCCAGCAGTTATTTGACAGGGGTAGTAGATTCACCCCTCCACTTT	CASSYLTGVVDSPLHF
.	TRBD1	TRBJ1-3	TRBV3-1/TRBV3-2	TGTGCCAGCAGCTGGCGACAGGGGGTGAGCTCTGGAAACACCATATATTTT	CASSWRQGVSSGNTIYF
.	.	TRBJ2-1	TRBV4-1	TGCGCCAGCAGCCAAGTTGCGGGGCCTTCCTACAATGAGCAGTTCTTC	CASSQVAGPSYNEQFF
.	TRBD2	TRBJ2-3	TRBV7-9	TGTGCCAGCAGCTTATTAACTAGCGGGGGGAGGGATACGCAGTATTTT	CASSLLTSGGRDTQYF
.	.	TRBJ1-2	TRBV27	TGTGCCAGCAGTTTATCTCAGGGGAACTATGGCTACACCTTC	CASSLSQGNYGYTF
.	.	TRBJ1-4	TRBV9	TGTGCCAGCAGCCCCAGGGACACCTCGGAACTGTTTTTT	CASSPRDTSELFF
.	TRBD2	TRBJ2-1	TRBV7-3	TGTGCCAGCAGCTGGCCTCCCGAGCGGGGTCCCTACAATGAGCAGTTCTTC	CASSWPPERGPYNEQFF
.	.	TRBJ1-2	TRBV24-1	TGTGCCACCAGTGATTTCATCCAGGAAGCTAACTATGGCTACACCTTC	CATSDFIQEANYGYTF
.	TRBD1	TRBJ2-5	TRBV11-2	TGTGCCAGCAGCCCTACCGGACAGGGACAAATCCAAGAGCAAGAGACCCAGTACTTC	CASSPTGQGQIQEQETQYF
.	.	TRBJ1-4	TRBV18	TGTGCCAGCTCACCCACCACCGGCGGGTCCGAAAAACTGTTTTTT	CASSPTTGGSEKLFF
.	.	TRBJ1-2	TRBV12-3/TRBV12-4	TGTGCCAGCAGTTTCCGCTATGGCTACACCTTC	CASSFRYGYTF
once	.	TRBJ1-1	TRBV5-6	TGTGCCAGCAGCTTTGCAGGTGTTTCCACTGAAGCTTTCTTT	CASSFAGVSTEAFF
few	.	TRBJ1-4	TRBV30	TGTGCCTGGGAGACTGGTTTTAATGAAAAACTGTTTTTT	CAWETGFNEKLFF
once	.	TRBJ2-5	TRBV7-9	TGTGCCAGCAGCTCCCCCCGCGGGGGCCAGGAGACCCAGTACTTC	CASSSPRGGQETQYF
.	.	TRBJ1-4	TRBV15	TGTGCCACCAGCAGAGATGCGGCAGTACGACCCACTAATGAAAAACTGTTTTTT	CATSRDAAVRPTNEKLFF
.	TRBD1	TRBJ1-1	TRBV7-6	TGTGCCAGCAGCAAGATACAGGGGATTCGTGGTACTGAAGCTTTCTTT	CASSKIQGIRGTEAFF
.	.	TRBJ2-2	TRBV24-1	TGTGCCACCAGTGATTTCATCCAGGGCACCGGGGAGCTGTTTTTT	CATSDFIQGTGELFF
.	.	TRBJ1-5	TRBV18	TGTGCCAGCTCACGGGGAGGGGCCGCTCAGCCCCAGCATTTT	CASSRGGAAQPQHF
.	.	TRBJ1-4	TRBV5-1	TGCGCCAGCAGCTTGTTATCCGGGAATAATGAAAAACTGTTTTTT	CASSLLSGNNEKLFF
.	.	TRBJ1-1	TRBV5-1	TGCGCCAGCAGCTTATCCGGGACACTGAACACTGAAGCTTTCTTT	CASSLSGTLNTEAFF
.	TRBD2	TRBJ2-3	TRBV9	TGTGCCAGCAGCCTGGATGGGGGGGGAGGCACAGATACGCAGTATTTT	CASSLDGGGGTDTQYF
once	.	TRBJ1-2	TRBV9	TGTGCCAGCAGCGTAGTTTCGTCAAGAGGGAATGGCTACACCTTC	CASSVVSSRGNGYTF
.	.	TRBJ1-1	TRBV18	TGTGCCAGCTCACCCCGGGGGGGGAACACTGAAGCTTTCTTT	CASSPRGGNTEAFF
.	TRBD1	TRBJ2-2	TRBV4-1	TGCGCCAGCAGCCAAGATAAAGGGGACAGACTGTTCGGGGAGCTGTTTTTT	CASSQDKGDRLFGELFF
.	.	TRBJ1-4	TRBV19	TGTGCCAGTAGTGTACAGGGTTACGAAAAACTGTTTTTT	CASSVQGYEKLFF
few	TRBD1	TRBJ1-5	TRBV6-6	TGTGCCAGCAGGCCGGGACAGGGTTTTCCGCGCCAGCATTTT	CASRPGQGFPRQHF
.	TRBD1	TRBJ1-3	TRBV4-1	TGCGCCAGCAGCCCCGGACAGGCCTACTCTGGAAACACCATATATTTT	CASSPGQAYSGNTIYF